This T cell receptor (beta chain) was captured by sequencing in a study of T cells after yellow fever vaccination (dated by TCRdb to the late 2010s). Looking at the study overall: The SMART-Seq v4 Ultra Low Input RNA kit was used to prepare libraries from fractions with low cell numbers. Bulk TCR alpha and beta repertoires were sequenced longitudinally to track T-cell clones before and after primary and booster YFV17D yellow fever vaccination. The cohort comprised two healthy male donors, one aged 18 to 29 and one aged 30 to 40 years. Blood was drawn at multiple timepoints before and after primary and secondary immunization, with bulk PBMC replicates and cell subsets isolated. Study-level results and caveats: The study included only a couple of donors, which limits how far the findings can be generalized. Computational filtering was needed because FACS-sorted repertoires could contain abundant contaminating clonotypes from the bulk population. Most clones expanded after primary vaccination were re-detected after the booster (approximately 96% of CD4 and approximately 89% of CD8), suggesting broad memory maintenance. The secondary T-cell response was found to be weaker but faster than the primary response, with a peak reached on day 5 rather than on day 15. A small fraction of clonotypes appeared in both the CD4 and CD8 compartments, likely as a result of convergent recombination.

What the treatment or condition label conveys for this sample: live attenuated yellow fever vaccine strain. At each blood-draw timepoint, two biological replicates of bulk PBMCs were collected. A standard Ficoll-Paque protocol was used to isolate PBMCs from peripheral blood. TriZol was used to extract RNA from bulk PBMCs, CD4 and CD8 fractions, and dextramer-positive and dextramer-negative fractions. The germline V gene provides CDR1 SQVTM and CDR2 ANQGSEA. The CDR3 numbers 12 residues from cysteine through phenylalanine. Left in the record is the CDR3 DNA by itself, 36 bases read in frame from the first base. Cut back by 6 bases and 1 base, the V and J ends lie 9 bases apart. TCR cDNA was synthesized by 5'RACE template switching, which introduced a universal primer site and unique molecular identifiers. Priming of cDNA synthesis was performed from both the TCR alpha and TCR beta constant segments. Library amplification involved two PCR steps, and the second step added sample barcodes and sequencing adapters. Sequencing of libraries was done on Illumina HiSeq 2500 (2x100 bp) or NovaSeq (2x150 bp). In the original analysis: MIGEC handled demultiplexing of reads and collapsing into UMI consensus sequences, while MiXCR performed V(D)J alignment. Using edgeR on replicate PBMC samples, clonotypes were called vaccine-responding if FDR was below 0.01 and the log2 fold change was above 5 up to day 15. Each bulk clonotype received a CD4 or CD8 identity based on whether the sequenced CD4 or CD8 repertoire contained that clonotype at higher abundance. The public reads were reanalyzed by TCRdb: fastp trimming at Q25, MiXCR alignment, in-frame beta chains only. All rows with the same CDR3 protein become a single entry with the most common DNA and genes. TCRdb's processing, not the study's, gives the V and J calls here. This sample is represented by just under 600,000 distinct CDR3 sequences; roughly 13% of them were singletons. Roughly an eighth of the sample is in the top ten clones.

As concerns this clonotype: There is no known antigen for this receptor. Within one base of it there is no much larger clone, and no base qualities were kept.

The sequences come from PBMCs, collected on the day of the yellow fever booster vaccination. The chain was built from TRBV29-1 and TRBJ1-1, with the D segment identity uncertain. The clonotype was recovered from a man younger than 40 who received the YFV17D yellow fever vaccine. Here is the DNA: TGCAGCGTGAGGACGGGGAACACTGAAGCTTTCTTT. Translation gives CSVRTGNTEAFF.